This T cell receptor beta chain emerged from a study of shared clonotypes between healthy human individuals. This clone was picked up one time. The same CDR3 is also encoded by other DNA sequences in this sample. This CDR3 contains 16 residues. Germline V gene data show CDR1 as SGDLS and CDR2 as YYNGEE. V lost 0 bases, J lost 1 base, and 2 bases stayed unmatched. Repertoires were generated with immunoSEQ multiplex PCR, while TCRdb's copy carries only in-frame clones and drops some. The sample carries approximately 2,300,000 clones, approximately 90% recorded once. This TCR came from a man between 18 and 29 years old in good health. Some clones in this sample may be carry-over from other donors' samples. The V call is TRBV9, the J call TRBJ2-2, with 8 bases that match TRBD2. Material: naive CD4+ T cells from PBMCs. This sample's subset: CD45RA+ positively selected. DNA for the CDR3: TGTGCCAGCAGCGTAGGTGCGGGAGGGAACACCGGGGAGCTGTTTTTT. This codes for CASSVGAGGNTGELFF.